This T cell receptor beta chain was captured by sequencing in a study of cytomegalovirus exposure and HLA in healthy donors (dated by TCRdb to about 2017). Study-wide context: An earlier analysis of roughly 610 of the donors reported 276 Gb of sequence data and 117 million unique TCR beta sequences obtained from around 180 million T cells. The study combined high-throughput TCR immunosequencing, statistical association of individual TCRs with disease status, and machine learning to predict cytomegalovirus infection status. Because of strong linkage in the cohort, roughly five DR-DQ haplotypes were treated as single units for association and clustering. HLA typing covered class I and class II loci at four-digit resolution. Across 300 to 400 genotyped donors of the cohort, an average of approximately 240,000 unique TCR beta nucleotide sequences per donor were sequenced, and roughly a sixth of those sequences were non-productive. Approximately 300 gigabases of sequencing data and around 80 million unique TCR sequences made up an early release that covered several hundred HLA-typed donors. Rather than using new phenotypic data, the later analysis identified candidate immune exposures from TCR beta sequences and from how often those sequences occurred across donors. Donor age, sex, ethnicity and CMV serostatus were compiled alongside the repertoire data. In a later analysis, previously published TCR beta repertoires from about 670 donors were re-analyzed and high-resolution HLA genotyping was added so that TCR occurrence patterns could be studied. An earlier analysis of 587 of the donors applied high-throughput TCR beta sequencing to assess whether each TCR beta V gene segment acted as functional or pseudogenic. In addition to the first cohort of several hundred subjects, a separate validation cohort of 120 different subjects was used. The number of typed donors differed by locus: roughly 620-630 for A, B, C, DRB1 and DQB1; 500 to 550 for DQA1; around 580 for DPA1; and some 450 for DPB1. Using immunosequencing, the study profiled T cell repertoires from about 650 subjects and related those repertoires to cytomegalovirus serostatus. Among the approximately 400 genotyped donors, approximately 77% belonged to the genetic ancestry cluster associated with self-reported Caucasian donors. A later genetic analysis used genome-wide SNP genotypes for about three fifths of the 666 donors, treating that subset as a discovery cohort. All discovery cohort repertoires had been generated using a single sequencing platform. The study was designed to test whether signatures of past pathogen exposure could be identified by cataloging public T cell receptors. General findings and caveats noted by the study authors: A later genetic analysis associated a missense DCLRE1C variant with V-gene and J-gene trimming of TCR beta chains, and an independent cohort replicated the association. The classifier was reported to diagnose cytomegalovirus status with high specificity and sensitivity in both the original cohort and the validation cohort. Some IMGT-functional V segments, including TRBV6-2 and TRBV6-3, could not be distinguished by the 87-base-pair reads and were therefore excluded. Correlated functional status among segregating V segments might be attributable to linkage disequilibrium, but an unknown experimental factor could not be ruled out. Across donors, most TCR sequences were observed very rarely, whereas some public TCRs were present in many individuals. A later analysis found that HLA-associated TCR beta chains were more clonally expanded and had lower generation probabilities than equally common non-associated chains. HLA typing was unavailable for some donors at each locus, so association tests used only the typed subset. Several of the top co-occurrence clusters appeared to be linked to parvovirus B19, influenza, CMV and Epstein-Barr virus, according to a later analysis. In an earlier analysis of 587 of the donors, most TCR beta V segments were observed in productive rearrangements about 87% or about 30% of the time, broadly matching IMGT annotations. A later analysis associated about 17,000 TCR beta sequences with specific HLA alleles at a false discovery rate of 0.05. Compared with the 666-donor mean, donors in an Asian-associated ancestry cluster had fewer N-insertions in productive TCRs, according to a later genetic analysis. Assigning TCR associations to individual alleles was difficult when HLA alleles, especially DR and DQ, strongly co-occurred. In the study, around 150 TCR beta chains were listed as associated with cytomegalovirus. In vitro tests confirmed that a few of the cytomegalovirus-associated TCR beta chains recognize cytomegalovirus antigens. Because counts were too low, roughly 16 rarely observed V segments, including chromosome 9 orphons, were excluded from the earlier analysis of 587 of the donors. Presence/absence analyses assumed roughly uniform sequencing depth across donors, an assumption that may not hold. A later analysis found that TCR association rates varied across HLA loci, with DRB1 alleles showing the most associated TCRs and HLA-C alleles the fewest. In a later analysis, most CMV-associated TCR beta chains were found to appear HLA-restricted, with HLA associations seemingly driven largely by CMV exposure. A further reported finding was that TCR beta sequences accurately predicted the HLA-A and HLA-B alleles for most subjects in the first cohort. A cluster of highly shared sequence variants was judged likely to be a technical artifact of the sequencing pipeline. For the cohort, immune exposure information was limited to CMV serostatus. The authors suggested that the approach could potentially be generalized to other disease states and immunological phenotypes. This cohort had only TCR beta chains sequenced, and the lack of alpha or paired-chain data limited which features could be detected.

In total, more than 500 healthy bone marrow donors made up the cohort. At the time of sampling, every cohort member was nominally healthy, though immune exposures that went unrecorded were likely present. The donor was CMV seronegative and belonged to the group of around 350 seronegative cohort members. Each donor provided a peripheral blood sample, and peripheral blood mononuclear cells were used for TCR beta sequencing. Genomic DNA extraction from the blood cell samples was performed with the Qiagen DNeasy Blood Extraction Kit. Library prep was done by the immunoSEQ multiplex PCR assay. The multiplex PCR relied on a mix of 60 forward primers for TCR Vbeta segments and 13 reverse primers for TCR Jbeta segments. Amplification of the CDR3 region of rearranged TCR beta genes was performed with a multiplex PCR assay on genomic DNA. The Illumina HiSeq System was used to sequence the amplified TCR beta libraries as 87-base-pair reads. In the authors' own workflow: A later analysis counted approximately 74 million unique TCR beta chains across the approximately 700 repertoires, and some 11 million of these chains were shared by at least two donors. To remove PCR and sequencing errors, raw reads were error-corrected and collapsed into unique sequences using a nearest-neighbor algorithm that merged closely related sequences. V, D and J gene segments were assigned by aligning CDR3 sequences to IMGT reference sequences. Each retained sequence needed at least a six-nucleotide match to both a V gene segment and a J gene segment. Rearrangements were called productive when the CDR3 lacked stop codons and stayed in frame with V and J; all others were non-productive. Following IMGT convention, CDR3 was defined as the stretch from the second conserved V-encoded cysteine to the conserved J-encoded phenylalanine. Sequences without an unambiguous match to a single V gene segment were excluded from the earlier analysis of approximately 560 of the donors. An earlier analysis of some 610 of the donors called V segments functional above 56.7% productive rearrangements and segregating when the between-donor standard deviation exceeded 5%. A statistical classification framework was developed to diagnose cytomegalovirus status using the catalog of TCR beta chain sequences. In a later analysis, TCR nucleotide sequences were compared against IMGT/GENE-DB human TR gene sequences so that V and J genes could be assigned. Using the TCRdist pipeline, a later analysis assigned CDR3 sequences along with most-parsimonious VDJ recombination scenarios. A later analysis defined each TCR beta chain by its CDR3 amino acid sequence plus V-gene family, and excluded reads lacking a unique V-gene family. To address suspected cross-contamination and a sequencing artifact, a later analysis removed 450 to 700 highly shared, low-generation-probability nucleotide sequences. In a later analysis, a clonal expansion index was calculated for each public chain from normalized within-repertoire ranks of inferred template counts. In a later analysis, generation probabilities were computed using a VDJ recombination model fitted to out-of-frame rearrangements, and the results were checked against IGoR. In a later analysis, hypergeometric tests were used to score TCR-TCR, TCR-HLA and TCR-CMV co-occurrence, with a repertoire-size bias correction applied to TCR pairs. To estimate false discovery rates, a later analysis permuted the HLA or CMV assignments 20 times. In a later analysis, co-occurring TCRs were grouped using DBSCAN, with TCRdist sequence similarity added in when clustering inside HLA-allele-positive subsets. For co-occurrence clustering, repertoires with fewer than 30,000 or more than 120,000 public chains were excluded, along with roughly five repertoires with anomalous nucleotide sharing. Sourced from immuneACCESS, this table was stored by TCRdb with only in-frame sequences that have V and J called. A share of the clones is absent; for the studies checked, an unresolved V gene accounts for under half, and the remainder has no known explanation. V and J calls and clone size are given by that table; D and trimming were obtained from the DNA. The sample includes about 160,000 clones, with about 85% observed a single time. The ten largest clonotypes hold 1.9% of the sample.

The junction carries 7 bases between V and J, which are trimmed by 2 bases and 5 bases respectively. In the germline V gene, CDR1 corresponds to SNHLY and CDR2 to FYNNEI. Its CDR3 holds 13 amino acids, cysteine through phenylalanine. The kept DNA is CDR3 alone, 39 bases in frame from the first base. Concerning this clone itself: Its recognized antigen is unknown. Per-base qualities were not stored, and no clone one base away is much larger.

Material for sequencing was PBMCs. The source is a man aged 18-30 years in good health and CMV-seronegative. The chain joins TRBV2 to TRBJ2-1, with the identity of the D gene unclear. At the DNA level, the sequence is TGTGCCAGCAGTGAATGGTCGGACAATGAGCAGTTCTTC. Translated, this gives CASSEWSDNEQFF.